These 10 T cell receptor beta chains were all obtained from the same sample, sequenced in a study of cytomegalovirus exposure and HLA in healthy donors. Use of 60 Vbeta and 13 Jbeta primers characterized the PCR. The data were produced by immunoSEQ multiplex PCR, yet TCRdb's version contains in-frame clones alone and is incomplete. The sample contains about 160,000 clones, 75% to 80% of which appear only once. The sequencing input was PBMCs. The receptors were gathered from a woman aged 45-59 years in good health and CMV-seropositive.

The rearrangement links TRBV6-1 to TRBJ2-1; D perhaps matches TRBD1 (5 bases). Germline V lookup: CDR1 MNHNS, CDR2 SASEGT. The CDR3 is 16 amino acids. Trimming took off 2 bases at V and 4 bases at J, with 15 bases between the two ends. The CDR3 reads CASSETDPGAYNEQFF. Here the CDR3 DNA reads TGTGCCAGCAGTGAAACAGACCCTGGGGCGTACAATGAGCAGTTCTTC.

In this sample, this clone turned up once. This chain uses TRBV7-8 with TRBJ1-5, with a weak D call TRBD1 (6 bases). V gave up 5 bases and J gave up 2 bases, with 19 bases separating them. The germline V gene has CDR1 SGHVS and CDR2 FQNEAQ. The CDR3 loop spans 17 amino acids. This CDR3 is CASSKDPGGLRNQPQHF. CDR3 coding DNA: TGTGCCAGCAGCAAAGACCCGGGGGGCCTACGCAATCAGCCCCAGCATTTT.

This clone was counted only a few times. The chain recombines TRBV6-5 with TRBJ2-1, with 8 positions matching TRBD1. There are 14 residues in the CDR3. J gave up 9 bases and V 6 bases, and 10 bases lay outside the gene matches. The germline CDR1 and CDR2 sequences are MNHEY and SVGAGI. Written as DNA, the CDR3 is TGTGCCAGCAGCTATCAGGACAGGGATCGTGAGCAGTTCTTC. Amino acid sequence: CASSYQDRDREQFF.

This clone showed up just once. The CDR3 DNA is TGTGCCAGCAGCTTAACTGATCAGCCCCAGCATTTT. Amino acid sequence: CASSLTDQPQHF. This sequence joins TRBV7-8 and TRBJ1-5; D remains ambiguous. With 2 bases removed from V and 5 bases from J, the gap between germline ends came to 4 bases. This CDR3 has 12 amino acids. CDR1 and CDR2 (germline): SGHVS, FQNEAQ.

A single count supports this clone. The chain links TRBV7-2 to TRBJ1-1; TRBD1 is a possible D gene (6 bases). The CDR3 spans 14 residues. Germline CDR1 SGHTA, CDR2 FQGNSA. Trimming removed 1 base from V and 8 bases from J, with 14 bases in between. The CDR3 sequence is CASSLGQAPAEAFF. CDR3 coding DNA: TGTGCCAGCAGCTTAGGACAGGCTCCGGCGGAAGCTTTCTTT.

The chain recombines TRBV5-1 with TRBJ2-3; 13 positions match TRBD2. After removal of 5 bases from V and 2 bases from J, the junction contained 2 bases not matched to a gene. CDR1 and CDR2 (germline): SGHRS, YFSETQ. This CDR3 has 15 amino acids. As DNA, the CDR3 is TGCGCCAGCAGGACTAGCGGGGGGTACACAGATACGCAGTATTTT. This gives the protein CASRTSGGYTDTQYF.

The rearrangement links TRBV7-8 to TRBJ2-5; 9 bases are shared with TRBD1. The ends lost 2 bases at V and 2 bases at J; junction bases unmatched: 3. Germline CDR1 reads SGHVS; CDR2 reads FQNEAQ. This CDR3 has 15 residues. The CDR3 region has the DNA TGTGCCAGCAGCTTACGGGACAGGGCTCAAGAGACCCAGTACTTC. Translating gives CASSLRDRAQETQYF.

The chain links TRBV2 to TRBJ1-2, with TRBD1 as a possible D gene (6 bases). The CDR3 is made up of 16 amino acids. From germline, CDR1 is SNHLY and CDR2 FYNNEI. V lost 6 bases, J lost 8 bases, and 25 bases lay in between. The CDR3 DNA follows: TGTGCCAGCAGATGGGAGGGGGGTTTCGGGGGTCTAGGCTACACCTTC. It is translated as CASRWEGGFGGLGYTF.

The chain uses TRBV18 and TRBJ2-5, with TRBD2 identical over 13 bases. V lost 3 bases and J lost 2; bases outside the gene matches: 9. The CDR3 has 18 amino acids. The germline gives CDR1 KGHSH, CDR2 LQKENI. The CDR3, as DNA: TGTGCCAGCTCACCCGGGACTAGCGGGGCACCCCTACAAGAGACCCAGTACTTC. Its protein is CASSPGTSGAPLQETQYF.

The V gene is TRBV19, the J gene TRBJ1-5; TRBD1 matches at 7 bases. Unmatched junction bases numbered 9, after V lost 7 bases and J lost 6 bases. CDR1 is LNHDA and CDR2 is SQIVND in the germline V gene (reference sequence). The CDR3 runs 14 residues. CDR3 nucleotide sequence: TGTGCCAGTAAAGGGGGGACAGTAAGTCAGCCCCAGCATTTT. As protein: CASKGGTVSQPQHF. The whole variable domain, remainder taken from reference TRBV19 and TRBJ1-5, is DGGITQSPKYLFRKEGQNVTLSCEQNLNHDAMYWYRQDPGQGLRLIYYSQIVNDFQKGDIAEGYSVSREKKESFPLTVTSAQKNPTAFYLCASKGGTVSQPQHFGDGTRLSIL.